This passage covers 23 T cell receptor beta chains from one sample sequenced in a study of T cells in Graves' hyperthyroidism and ophthalmopathy. Researchers amplified the TCR beta CDR3 regions from RNA transcripts. When the TCR CDR3 underwent first-round RT-PCR, the HTBI primer set was used. TCRdb redid the calling of the multiplex PCR reads with MiXCR, one entry per CDR3 protein. The data contain 300,000 to 450,000 distinct CDR3 sequences, around 25% of them singletons. The specimen was blood. Source of these receptors: a man aged 50 or older with Graves' hyperthyroidism.

V is TRBV12-3 or TRBV12-4 and J is TRBJ2-3; D unresolved. Trimming cost V 1 base and J 4 bases, with 6 bases left between them. The CDR3 covers 13 residues. CDR3 region: CASSLVPADTQYF. CDR3 DNA: TGTGCCAGCAGTTTAGTGCCCGCAGATACGCAGTATTTT.

This clonotype was detected a few times. CDR3 sequence (DNA): TGTGCCACCAGTGATCTAGCGGGAGGAGAGACCCAGTACTTC. Its translation: CATSDLAGGETQYF. V is TRBV24-1 and J is TRBJ2-5; TRBD2 agrees at 11 bases. CDR3 size: 14 residues. V gave up 3 bases and J gave up 4 bases; unmatched junction bases: 0. Germline values: CDR1 KGHDR, CDR2 SFDVKD.

The V gene is TRBV6-1, the J gene TRBJ1-6; possible D gene TRBD1, 6 bases. The CDR3 is made up of 19 amino acids. Trimming pared 7 bases from V and 0 bases from J, leaving 22 bases between. The germline CDR1 and CDR2 sequences are MNHNS and SASEGT. The CDR3: CASTKNGQRISSYNSPLHF. CDR3 DNA sequence: TGTGCCAGCACCAAAAACGGACAGCGCATTAGCTCCTATAATTCACCCCTCCACTTT.

This clonotype has ten or more counts. The V call is TRBV7-3, the J call TRBJ1-6; the match to TRBD1 covers 7 bases. CDR1 and CDR2 (germline): SGHTA, FQGTGA. V was clipped by 5 bases and J by 14 bases; unmatched bases: 12. The CDR3 covers 14 residues. The CDR3 bases are TGTGCCAGCAGCCCAGCCCGACAGGGTCCGACCCTCCACTTT. Protein: CASSPARQGPTLHF.

This clonotype has only a few counts. The DNA of the CDR3 is TGTGCCACCAGTGATCCCAGGGGGAGGGCCAAAGGAAATGAGCAGTTCTTC. Amino acids: CATSDPRGRAKGNEQFF. The V and J genes are TRBV24-1 and TRBJ2-1; the D gene could be TRBD1 or TRBD2 (7 bases each). Germline CDR1 KGHDR, CDR2 SFDVKD. V was shortened by 3 bases and J by 7 bases, with 21 bases between the two germline ends. The CDR3 consists of 17 residues.

The chain uses TRBV12-3 or TRBV12-4 and TRBJ2-6, with D possibly being TRBD1 or TRBD2 (6 bases each). Trimming took off 5 bases at V and 4 bases at J, with 12 bases between the two ends. This CDR3 is built from 15 residues. The CDR3 loop reads CASSTRGEGANVLTF. CDR3 nucleotide sequence: TGTGCCAGCAGTACGAGGGGGGAAGGGGCCAACGTCCTGACTTTC.

V gene TRBV5-5 combines with J gene TRBJ2-1; 12 bases agree with TRBD2. From germline, CDR1 is SGHKS and CDR2 YYEKEE (reference sequence). V was clipped by 1 base and J by 9 bases; unmatched bases: 5. CDR3 length: 15 residues. The CDR3 region is CASSLILAGGIEQFF. The CDR3 nucleotides are TGTGCCAGCAGCTTGATTCTAGCGGGAGGGATTGAGCAGTTCTTC.

This clonotype was seen at least ten times. The genes are TRBV5-1 and TRBJ1-1, with D hard to call. CDR3 length equals 14 residues. Per the germline V gene, CDR1 is SGHRS and CDR2 is YFSETQ. V gave up 0 bases and J gave up 6 bases, with 12 bases separating them. CDR3 DNA sequence: TGCGCCAGCAGCTTGGATAGGGTCGACTCTGAAGCTTTCTTT. This sequence encodes CASSLDRVDSEAFF.

V and J are TRBV6-5 and TRBJ1-2; D is perhaps TRBD1 (6 bases). The CDR3 covers 14 residues. Germline V CDR1 and CDR2: MNHEY, SVGAGI. V dropped 4 bases and J dropped 2 bases, with 11 bases sitting between them. The CDR3 loop reads CASSSAGTNYGYTF. CDR3 bases: TGTGCCAGCAGTTCCGCAGGGACAAACTATGGCTACACCTTC.

This clonotype was seen more than once but under ten times. V usage is TRBV3-1 and J usage is TRBJ2-3; D unclear. There are 13 residues in the CDR3. Germline CDR1 is LGHDT and CDR2 is YNNKEL (reference sequence). Trimming shortened V by 0 bases and J by 5 bases, and 6 bases separated the two germline ends. CDR3 in DNA: TGTGCCAGCAGCCAAGAGTTGGGAGATACGCAGTATTTT. It specifies CASSQELGDTQYF.

The chain couples TRBV4-2 to TRBJ1-1; D is perhaps TRBD1 (5 bases). This CDR3 is 17 amino acids long. The germline V gene has CDR1 LGHNA and CDR2 YNFKEQ. The ends were cut back, 4 bases at V and 5 bases at J, with 23 bases in the middle. DNA of the CDR3: TGTGCCAGCAGCCGAGGGCAGGGCAGTAGTCAAGGGACTGAAGCTTTCTTT. Translated, it gives CASSRGQGSSQGTEAFF.

The genes are TRBV18 and TRBJ2-7; D not resolved. Germline CDR1 reads KGHSH; CDR2 reads LQKENI. CDR3 size: 14 residues. The V and J ends lost 3 bases and 1 base respectively, with 10 bases between them. Here the CDR3 reads CASSPTLSSYEQYF. In nucleotides, the CDR3 is TGTGCCAGCTCACCGACCCTCTCTTCCTACGAGCAGTACTTC.

The chain uses TRBV28 and TRBJ1-2, with D possibly TRBD1 on 5 matching bases. V lost 7 bases, J lost 3 bases, and 15 bases lay in between. Germline CDR1 MDHEN, CDR2 SYDVKM. The CDR3 runs to 14 residues. The CDR3 region is CASIRSGTDYGYTF. The CDR3 DNA sequence: TGTGCCAGCATAAGGTCAGGGACTGACTATGGCTACACCTTC.

This clonotype turned up a few times. This chain joins TRBV12-3 or TRBV12-4 and TRBJ2-1; 10 bases fit TRBD2. V trimming: 5 bases; J trimming: 8 bases; junction bases outside the gene matches: 9. The CDR3 is made up of 15 amino acids. The CDR3 DNA sequence: TGTGCCAGCAGTCTGGGGGGACTAGCGTTCGATGAGCAGTTCTTC. Residues: CASSLGGLAFDEQFF.

This sequence joins TRBV7-9 and TRBJ2-5; a possible D gene is TRBD2 (6 bases). Trimming removed 5 bases at V and 1 base at J, with 17 bases between. Germline CDR1 SEHNR, CDR2 FQNEAQ (reference sequence). This CDR3 is built from 16 residues. The CDR3 DNA reads as TGTGCCAGCAGCGGTGCGGGGAACCCGCGCCAAGAGACCCAGTACTTC. It specifies CASSGAGNPRQETQYF.

This clonotype was recorded a few times. This rearrangement joins TRBV7-2 to TRBJ2-7; the D is unclear. Germline V lookup: CDR1 SGHTA, CDR2 FQGNSA. Trimming cost V 5 bases and J 6 bases, with 8 bases left between them. The CDR3 contains 11 residues. CDR3 nucleotide sequence: TGTGCCAGCAGCCATTGGGGCGAGCAGTACTTC. It codes for CASSHWGEQYF.

The V and J genes are TRBV2 and TRBJ1-1; no firm D call. Trimming removed 6 bases from V and 9 bases from J, with 17 bases in between. Germline V gene data show CDR1 as SNHLY and CDR2 as FYNNEI. This CDR3 has 13 residues. CDR3 in amino acids: CASSQKGGEKAFF. In DNA, the CDR3 is TGTGCCAGCAGCCAAAAGGGCGGCGAGAAAGCTTTCTTT. The full variable domain, its missing parts supplied by reference TRBV2 and TRBJ1-1, is EPEVTQTPSHQVTQMGQEVILRCVPISNHLYFYWYRQILGQKVEFLVSFYNNEISEKSEIFDDQFSVERPDGSNFTLKIRSTKLEDSAMYFCASSQKGGEKAFFGQGTRLTVV.

There are a few counts of this clonotype. The chain joins TRBV19 to TRBJ2-1, with 8 bases aligning to TRBD2. Unmatched junction bases numbered 9, after V lost 6 bases and J lost 5 bases. The V gene's germline CDR1 is LNHDA and CDR2 SQIVND (reference sequence). The CDR3 covers 15 residues. In DNA, the CDR3 is TGTGCCAGTAGCAAGCTAGCGGGCTTGCACAATGAGCAGTTCTTC. Translation: CASSKLAGLHNEQFF.

This chain uses TRBV18 with TRBJ2-2, with D perhaps matching TRBD2 (6 bases). Deletions cut 0 bases from V and 1 base from J, with 9 bases between. This CDR3 comprises 16 residues. Per germline, CDR1 KGHSH and CDR2 LQKENI. CDR3 sequence reads: CASSPPGRQNTGELFF. The CDR3 DNA is TGTGCCAGCTCACCACCAGGGAGGCAGAACACCGGGGAGCTGTTTTTT.

The table lists this clonotype with a count of one. This rearrangement joins TRBV20-1 to TRBJ2-3; D call uncertain. The CDR3 runs 14 residues. In germline, CDR1 is DFQATT, CDR2 SNEGSKA (reference sequence). Trimming removed 5 bases from V and 0 bases from J, with 12 bases in between. CDR3 nucleotide sequence: TGCAGTGCTCTCAGCCTCCTTAGCACAGATACGCAGTATTTT. Translating gives CSALSLLSTDTQYF.

In this sample, this clonotype turned up a few times. This chain links TRBV30 with TRBJ1-2; tentatively, D is TRBD1 (6 bases). This CDR3 comprises 12 residues. The V and J ends lost 4 bases and 7 bases respectively, with 13 bases between them. Looked up from germline, CDR1 is GTSNPN and CDR2 is SVGIG (reference sequence). Here the CDR3 DNA reads TGTGCCTGGAAAAGGGGGATAGGTGGCTACACCTTC. Its protein is CAWKRGIGGYTF.

Comment on this clonotype: At one of its ends the junction is not consistent with the germline gene, which may arise from a read error. This chain uses TRBV20-1 with TRBJ2-5; 10 bases match TRBD1. CDR3 length: 14 amino acids. Germline loops: CDR1 DFQATT, CDR2 SNEGSKA (reference sequence). CDR3 DNA sequence: TGTAGTGCCAGTCCGGGACAGGGGTTAGAGACCCACTACTTC. It codes for CSASPGQGLETHYF.

V gene TRBV6-9 combines with J gene TRBJ2-7; D is ambiguous. This CDR3 contains 13 residues. Per the germline V gene, CDR1 is MNHGY and CDR2 is SVAAGI. V lost 3 bases and J 1 base, leaving 7 bases between the germline ends. The CDR3: CASSYDGSYEQYF. The CDR3 bases are TGTGCCAGCAGTTACGATGGTTCCTACGAGCAGTACTTC.